These 26 T cell receptor beta chains share one sample of origin, sequenced in a study of CD8 T cells in Susac syndrome (dated by TCRdb to between 2019 and 2020). The library was generated by the immunoSEQ multiplex PCR assay. RNA was extracted with the RNeasy kit and roughly 0.5 to 1 ug was reverse transcribed using random hexamers. TCRdb handled the public reads itself, with Q25 trimming in fastp and clone calling in MiXCR, and kept productive beta chains. Entries are consolidated by CDR3 protein sequence, retaining the most common genes and DNA. For this sample the table gives about 150,000 distinct CDR3 sequences, of which about 94% were detected only once. The ten largest clones capture 0.084% of the sample. Sample: CD4+ T cells from PBMCs. The receptors stem from a human donor with Susac syndrome.

The chain is built from TRBV28 and TRBJ2-7; D is ambiguous. V lost 6 bases and J lost 3, with 18 bases in between. Per the germline V gene, CDR1 is MDHEN and CDR2 is SYDVKM. CDR3 length: 15 residues. In DNA form, the CDR3 reads TGTGCCAGCAGCTCCCCGGGTCAGATTCACTACGAGCAGTACTTC. This sequence encodes CASSSPGQIHYEQYF.

This rearrangement joins TRBV20-1 to TRBJ2-5; TRBD2 is a possible D gene (6 bases). The germline gives CDR1 DFQATT, CDR2 SNEGSKA (reference sequence). The CDR3 spans 13 residues. Trimming cost V 3 bases and J 6 bases, with 14 bases left between them. DNA of the CDR3: TGCAGTGCTAGTTCAACTAGCATACAGACCCAGTACTTC. The encoded protein is CSASSTSIQTQYF.

This clonotype was observed a single time. The V call is TRBV25-1, the J call TRBJ1-5; D is unclear. V was pared by 2 bases and J by 3 bases, with 8 bases between. Germline CDR1 and CDR2: MGHDK and SYGVNS. The CDR3 covers 14 residues. CDR3 amino acids: CASSEAGFNQPQHF. CDR3 sequence (DNA): TGTGCCAGCAGTGAAGCAGGCTTCAATCAGCCCCAGCATTTT.

This clonotype is a singleton in its sample. The V call is TRBV29-1, the J call TRBJ2-1; D is possibly TRBD2 (5 bases). Trimming removed 4 bases at V and 8 bases at J, with 18 bases between. CDR3 length: 14 residues. Germline CDR1 and CDR2: SQVTM and ANQGSEA. The CDR3 here is CSVGSLAGYDEQFF. The CDR3 region has the DNA TGCAGCGTTGGATCCCTAGCAGGATACGATGAGCAGTTCTTC.

The table lists this clonotype with a count of one. J is TRBJ1-5 and V is TRBV4-2, with TRBD1 as a possible D gene (6 bases). Trimming removed 0 bases from V and 0 bases from J, with 12 bases in between. This CDR3 has 17 amino acids. Germline lookup yields CDR1 LGHNA and CDR2 YNFKEQ. The CDR3: CASSQEGRGYSNQPQHF. The CDR3 DNA reads TGTGCCAGCAGCCAAGAGGGCAGGGGATATAGCAATCAGCCCCAGCATTTT.

CDR3 nucleotide sequence: TGCAGCGTTGTAGGGGAGATAGCCAAAAACATTCAGTACTTC. Encoded protein: CSVVGEIAKNIQYF. The genes are TRBV29-1 and TRBJ2-4; D possibly uses TRBD1 or TRBD2 (5 bases each). V lost 4 bases to trimming and J lost 0 bases, with 10 bases between them. CDR3 length equals 14 residues. The germline gives CDR1 SQVTM, CDR2 ANQGSEA.

This chain uses TRBV12-3 or TRBV12-4 with TRBJ2-3, with 12 bases identical to TRBD2. The ends lost 6 bases at V and 5 bases at J; junction bases unmatched: 6. CDR3 size: 15 residues. This CDR3 is CASSLTSGGLDTQYF. CDR3 bases: TGTGCCAGCAGCCTTACTAGCGGGGGGCTAGATACGCAGTATTTT.

The J gene is TRBJ2-3, the V gene TRBV18; D possibly matches TRBD1 or TRBD2 (7 bases each). Trimming cost V 3 bases and J 6 bases, with 13 bases left between them. Per germline, CDR1 KGHSH and CDR2 LQKENI. The length of the CDR3 is 14 residues. The CDR3 spells CASSPGLQGDTQYF. Here the CDR3 DNA reads TGTGCCAGCTCACCGGGACTACAGGGGGATACGCAGTATTTT.

V and J are TRBV27 and TRBJ1-1; tentative D call: TRBD1 (5 bases). The germline V gene encodes CDR1 MNHEY and CDR2 SMNVEV (reference sequence). V lost 5 bases, J lost 0 bases, and 13 bases lay in between. The CDR3 has 15 residues. This CDR3 reads CASSRDGFMNTEAFF. CDR3 coding DNA: TGTGCCAGCAGTAGGGACGGATTCATGAACACTGAAGCTTTCTTT.

This clonotype was seen only a few times. The chain uses TRBV29-1 and TRBJ2-5; D uncertain. V was cut by 3 bases and J by 7 bases, with 6 bases left in between. Germline loops: CDR1 SQVTM, CDR2 ANQGSEA. The CDR3 sequence is 10 residues long. The CDR3, as DNA: TGCAGCGTTGACCGAGGGACCCAGTACTTC. The encoded protein is CSVDRGTQYF.

V gene TRBV3-1 combines with J gene TRBJ2-1; 12 positions match TRBD2. The CDR3 sequence is 18 residues long. J gave up 6 bases and V 4 bases, and 13 bases lay outside the gene matches. Germline CDR1 and CDR2: LGHDT and YNNKEL (reference sequence). CDR3 residues: CASSLYLTSGGTSNEQFF. DNA for the CDR3: TGTGCCAGCAGCCTCTATCTGACTAGCGGGGGAACCTCCAATGAGCAGTTCTTC.

The V and J genes are TRBV7-9 and TRBJ2-3; D could derive from TRBD1 or TRBD2 (5 bases each). V was trimmed by 5 bases and J by 7 bases, leaving 22 bases between them. CDR1 and CDR2 (germline): SEHNR, FQNEAQ (reference sequence). CDR3 length: 16 amino acids. CDR3 sequence: CASSPSGRHEYNTQYF. Written as DNA, the CDR3 is TGTGCCAGCAGCCCATCGGGGCGCCATGAATATAATACGCAGTATTTT.

This sequence joins TRBV6-5 and TRBJ2-7; a possible D gene is TRBD2 (6 bases). The CDR3 sequence is 15 residues long. Looked up from germline, CDR1 is MNHEY and CDR2 is SVGAGI. V was pared by 0 bases and J by 7 bases, with 16 bases between. CDR3: CASSYSLTVAGEQYF. Written as DNA, the CDR3 is TGTGCCAGCAGTTACTCCCTGACCGTCGCGGGAGAGCAGTACTTC.

This sequence joins TRBV7-9 and TRBJ1-1; D unresolved. Germline-derived CDR1 and CDR2 are SEHNR and FQNEAQ (reference sequence). The V end lost 1 base, the J end lost 6 bases, and 9 bases lay between the germline ends. The CDR3 has 13 amino acids. DNA for the CDR3: TGTGCCAGCAGCTTAGAGTTGGGCTCTGAAGCTTTCTTT. The encoded protein is CASSLELGSEAFF.

The chain carries TRBV29-1 and TRBJ1-2; D remains unclear. This CDR3 spans 11 amino acids. Germline-derived CDR1 and CDR2 are SQVTM and ANQGSEA. V dropped 3 bases and J dropped 4 bases, with 6 bases sitting between them. The DNA of the CDR3 is TGCAGCGTTGATCGGACCTATGGCTACACCTTC. Encoded protein: CSVDRTYGYTF.

J is TRBJ2-7 and V is TRBV13; 8 positions agree with TRBD1. The CDR3 has 15 residues. With 6 bases clipped from V and 0 bases from J, the junction kept 7 bases outside the gene matches. Germline loops: CDR1 PRHDT, CDR2 FYEKMQ (reference sequence). CDR3 loop: CASRVGQESSYEQYF. For the CDR3, the DNA is TGTGCCAGCAGGGTGGGACAGGAGAGCTCCTACGAGCAGTACTTC.

V and J are TRBV4-1 and TRBJ1-5; D not certain. Germline CDR1 and CDR2: MGHRA and YSYEKL. This CDR3 region has 16 residues. Trimming shortened V by 2 bases and J by 0 bases, and 11 bases separated the two germline ends. The CDR3 sequence: CASSQPSPGSNQPQHF. The CDR3 bases are TGCGCCAGCAGCCAACCCTCTCCGGGTAGCAATCAGCCCCAGCATTTT.

This sequence joins TRBV7-9 and TRBJ2-2; D is possibly TRBD1 (5 bases). The ends were cut back, 9 bases at V and 3 bases at J, with 8 bases in the middle. The CDR3 has 12 amino acids. Germline CDR1 and CDR2: SEHNR and FQNEAQ (reference sequence). In DNA form, the CDR3 reads TGTGCCAGTGACAGCTACACCGGGGAGCTGTTTTTT. It encodes CASDSYTGELFF.

This clonotype was detected once. This chain uses TRBV5-1 with TRBJ1-6; no definite D call. V shed 0 bases and J shed 6 bases, with 7 bases lying between them. Germline CDR1 reads SGHRS; CDR2 reads YFSETQ. The CDR3 covers 14 residues. CDR3 residues: CASSLGYSNSPLHF. The CDR3 DNA sequence: TGCGCCAGCAGCTTGGGTTATAGTAATTCACCCCTCCACTTT.

The chain combines TRBV20-1 with TRBJ2-3; 8 bases are a match to TRBD2. V shed 4 bases, J shed 2 bases, and the junction held 5 bases outside the gene matches. The CDR3 has 14 amino acids. Germline CDR1 and CDR2: DFQATT and SNEGSKA (reference sequence). For the CDR3, the DNA is TGCAGTGCTATCTTCGGGGGGGTCACAGATACGCAGTATTTT. Encoded protein: CSAIFGGVTDTQYF.

The gene calls are TRBV24-1 and TRBJ2-7, with 14 bases matching TRBD2. The CDR3 consists of 16 residues. The V gene end was trimmed by 5 bases and the J gene end by 4 bases; junction bases not matched to a gene: 6. CDR1 KGHDR and CDR2 SFDVKD come from the germline V gene. The DNA of the CDR3 is TGTGCCACCAGTGCCGGGACTAGCGGGAGTATGTACGAGCAGTACTTC. This encodes CATSAGTSGSMYEQYF.

The gene calls are TRBV29-1 and TRBJ2-1; D tentatively fits TRBD1 or TRBD2 (5 bases each). The CDR3 is made up of 11 amino acids. V was shortened by 4 bases and J by 8 bases, with 9 bases between the two germline ends. Germline CDR1 and CDR2: SQVTM and ANQGSEA. CDR3 sequence reads: CSVVGAHEQFF. CDR3 sequence (DNA): TGCAGCGTTGTCGGGGCCCATGAGCAGTTCTTC.

The V gene is TRBV20-1, the J gene TRBJ2-1; 9 bases align to TRBD1. V lost 6 bases, J lost 7 bases, and 7 bases stayed unmatched. This CDR3 contains 13 residues. The germline CDR1 and CDR2 sequences are DFQATT and SNEGSKA (reference sequence). The CDR3, as DNA: TGCAGTGCACTACAGGGGGCGGAAAATGAGCAGTTCTTC. Protein product: CSALQGAENEQFF.

The chain is built from TRBV4-1 and TRBJ1-4; D gene unclear. CDR3 length equals 14 residues. The germline gives CDR1 MGHRA, CDR2 YSYEKL. Trimming stripped 1 base from V and 4 bases from J, with 7 bases between. In nucleotides, the CDR3 is TGCGCCAGCAGCCAAGTCCAGGTTAATGAAAAACTGTTTTTT. Encoded protein: CASSQVQVNEKLFF.

CDR3 protein: CASSVGQGRPTEAFF. DNA for the CDR3: TGTGCCAGCAGCGTAGGACAGGGGCGACCAACTGAAGCTTTCTTT. This rearrangement joins TRBV9 to TRBJ1-1; 8 bases fit TRBD1. V trimming: 0 bases; J trimming: 5 bases; junction bases outside the gene matches: 6. CDR1 is SGDLS, CDR2 YYNGEE, per germline. The CDR3 is 15 amino acids.

The chain carries TRBV19 and TRBJ2-6; D gene ambiguous. Germline-derived CDR1 and CDR2 are LNHDA and SQIVND (reference sequence). Trimming pared 7 bases from V and 1 base from J, leaving 11 bases between. CDR3 length: 15 residues. For the CDR3, the DNA is TGTGCCAGTACGGGCAGACCATCTGGGGCCAACGTCCTGACTTTC. It specifies CASTGRPSGANVLTF.